This T cell receptor (beta chain) was recorded in a study of cytomegalovirus exposure and HLA in healthy donors. Turning to this clone: No antigen is known for it.

13 Jbeta primers and 60 Vbeta primers were used for the PCR. Per the original data handling: Later reanalysis found 75 million to 95 million unique TCR beta chains, around 10 million of them shared. Profiling relied on immunoSEQ multiplex PCR, and the TCRdb table lists in-frame clones only, not all of them. That table furnishes V, J and clone size, whereas the DNA furnished D and trimming. The data contain about 96,000 clones, 65% to 80% of them singletons. Findings and limits, study-wide: Per published reports, the classifier diagnosed cytomegalovirus status with high specificity and sensitivity.

With 1 base removed from V and 1 base from J, the gap between germline ends came to 7 bases. Germline CDR1 reads LNHDA; CDR2 reads SQIVND (reference sequence). The CDR3 runs 14 residues. The sequencing input was PBMCs. This chain joins TRBV19 and TRBJ1-1; D gene ambiguous. This receptor was obtained from a female donor in good health and CMV-seropositive. CDR3 residues: CASSIVRGNTEAFF. CDR3 in DNA: TGTGCCAGTAGTATAGTACGGGGGAACACTGAAGCTTTCTTT. The full variable domain, with the rest looked up from reference TRBV19 and TRBJ1-1, is DGGITQSPKYLFRKEGQNVTLSCEQNLNHDAMYWYRQDPGQGLRLIYYSQIVNDFQKGDIAEGYSVSREKKESFPLTVTSAQKNPTAFYLCASSIVRGNTEAFFGQGTRLTVV.